The present TCR beta chain was sequenced within a study of spatial heterogeneity in lung cancer. Overall study context: Each distinct TCR and UMI combination averaged more than ten appearances in raw reads.

Each TCR cDNA molecule bore a unique molecular identifier. TCRdb reprocessed the 5' RACE reads via MiXCR and lists one record per CDR3 protein. The sample consists of 80,000 to 95,000 distinct CDR3 sequences, approximately 8.5% of them appearing once. This clonotype was picked up many times. The target antigen is unknown. Per germline, CDR1 LGHNA and CDR2 YNFKEQ. The CDR3 sequence is 15 residues long. The germline V and J ends were trimmed by 3 bases and 7 bases, with 19 bases remaining between them. Study conclusions and caveats: Among blood samples, ubiquitous expanded tumor TCRs appeared more at resection than at follow-up.

Time point in this sample: sample taken at primary tumor resection. The study sequenced unsorted whole RNA from tumor, nontumor lung or frozen PBMC. Samples were donated by 72 untreated early-stage non-small cell lung cancer patients. This sequence originates from a male donor with early-stage non-small cell lung cancer. Sample: PBMCs, taken at surgery. This chain uses TRBV4-2 with TRBJ2-7; D call uncertain. The CDR3 nucleotides are TGTGCCAGCAGCCAGACCGGGCCCCCTGAGGAGGAGCAGTACTTC. This sequence encodes CASSQTGPPEEEQYF.